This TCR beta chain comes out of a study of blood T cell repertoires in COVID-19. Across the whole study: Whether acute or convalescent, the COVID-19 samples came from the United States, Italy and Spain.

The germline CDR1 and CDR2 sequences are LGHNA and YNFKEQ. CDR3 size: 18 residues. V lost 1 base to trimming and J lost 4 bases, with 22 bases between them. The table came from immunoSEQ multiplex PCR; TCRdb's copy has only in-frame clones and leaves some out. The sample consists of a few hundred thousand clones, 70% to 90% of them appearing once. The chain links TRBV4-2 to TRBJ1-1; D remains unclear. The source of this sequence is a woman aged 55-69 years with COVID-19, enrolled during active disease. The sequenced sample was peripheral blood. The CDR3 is CASSQAGGPWGVGTEAFF. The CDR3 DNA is TGTGCCAGCAGCCAAGCAGGAGGACCCTGGGGTGTTGGCACTGAAGCTTTCTTT.